One sample yielded the 24 T cell receptor beta chains listed below, sequenced in a study of cytomegalovirus exposure and HLA in healthy donors. Researchers ran the PCR with 60 Vbeta and 13 Jbeta primers. Sequencing was performed with immunoSEQ multiplex PCR; in TCRdb, only in-frame clones are kept and a portion is missing. Of 90,000 to 110,000 clones in the sample, around 85% were seen once. Sequencing was done on a sample of PBMCs. The receptors shown here come from a man in his thirties or forties in good health and CMV-seropositive.

This clone was counted between two and nine times. The V gene is TRBV5-1, the J gene TRBJ2-7; weak D call: TRBD2 (5 bases). The CDR3 runs 14 residues. V lost 3 bases and J 1 base, leaving 11 bases between the germline ends. CDR1 and CDR2 (germline): SGHRS, YFSETQ. CDR3 sequence: CASSWHGDSYEQYF. In nucleotides, the CDR3 is TGCGCCAGCAGCTGGCACGGGGATTCCTACGAGCAGTACTTC.

V usage is TRBV29-1 and J usage is TRBJ1-5; 7 bases fit TRBD1. CDR3 length equals 14 residues. Unmatched junction bases numbered 9, after V lost 4 bases and J lost 6 bases. CDR1 is SQVTM, CDR2 ANQGSEA, per germline. Here the CDR3 DNA reads TGCAGCGTTGTTGAGGGGGCGTCGGGTCAGCCCCAGCATTTT. Protein product: CSVVEGASGQPQHF.

The chain has TRBV11-2 and TRBJ1-5; D not resolved. Trimming took 3 bases from V and 3 from J, leaving 6 bases between them. Looked up from germline, CDR1 is SGHAT and CDR2 is FQNNGV. This CDR3 is 13 amino acids long. The CDR3 nucleotides read TGTGCCAGCAGCTTGGGCCTCAATCAGCCCCAGCATTTT. This sequence encodes CASSLGLNQPQHF.

The rearrangement links TRBV29-1 to TRBJ2-3; 10 positions match TRBD1. The length of the CDR3 is 15 residues. V shed 4 bases, J shed 1 base, and the junction held 5 bases outside the gene matches. Germline V gene lookup returns CDR1 SQVTM and CDR2 ANQGSEA. The CDR3: CSVAQTGGGTDTQYF. In DNA form, the CDR3 reads TGCAGCGTTGCACAGACAGGGGGCGGCACAGATACGCAGTATTTT.

This rearrangement joins TRBV5-1 to TRBJ1-1; the D is unclear. CDR3 length: 12 residues. Trimming left V 2 bases short and J 7 bases short, with 9 bases between. Germline V gives CDR1 SGHRS, CDR2 YFSETQ. The CDR3 here is CASSFIGSEAFF. CDR3 sequence (DNA): TGCGCCAGCAGCTTCATTGGGAGTGAAGCTTTCTTT.

The rearrangement joins TRBV7-9 to TRBJ1-1, with D possibly TRBD1 on 6 matching bases. CDR1 is SEHNR, CDR2 FQNEAQ, per germline (reference sequence). Trimming took 8 bases from V and 0 from J, leaving 10 bases between them. The CDR3 is 13 residues long. The CDR3 nucleotides are TGTGCCAGCGAGGGGGGGATGAACACTGAAGCTTTCTTT. Encoded protein: CASEGGMNTEAFF.

The chain carries TRBV5-1 and TRBJ1-1, with a weak D call TRBD1 (5 bases). The V end lost 0 bases, the J end lost 5 bases, and 11 bases lay between the germline ends. Germline V gene lookup returns CDR1 SGHRS and CDR2 YFSETQ. The CDR3 has 14 residues. For the CDR3, the DNA is TGCGCCAGCAGCTTGGCGGCAGGACAAACTGAAGCTTTCTTT. Its protein is CASSLAAGQTEAFF.

The V call is TRBV11-1, the J call TRBJ2-2; possible D gene TRBD1, 6 bases. The CDR3 has 15 residues. The V gene lost 0 bases and the J gene lost 2 bases, with 7 bases spanning the gap. Per germline, CDR1 SGHAT and CDR2 FQDESV (reference sequence). The CDR3 here is CASSLAGHNTGELFF. The CDR3 bases are TGTGCCAGCAGCTTAGCGGGACATAACACCGGGGAGCTGTTTTTT. The entire variable domain, with the rest obtained from reference TRBV11-1 and TRBJ2-2, is as follows: EAEVAQSPRYKITEKSQAVAFWCDPISGHATLYWYRQILGQGPELLVQFQDESVVDDSQLPKDRFSAERLKGVDSTLKIQPAELGDSAMYLCASSLAGHNTGELFFGEGSRLTVL.

The V gene is TRBV30, the J gene TRBJ1-6, with 8 bases fitting TRBD1. J lost 10 bases, V lost 0 bases, and 8 bases had no gene match. Germline loops: CDR1 GTSNPN, CDR2 SVGIG (reference sequence). The CDR3 is made up of 15 amino acids. CDR3 sequence reads: CAWSVTGGLISPLHF. Here the CDR3 DNA reads TGTGCCTGGAGTGTAACAGGGGGATTAATCTCACCCCTCCACTTT.

The chain couples TRBV10-3 to TRBJ2-7, with D tentatively TRBD1 (6 bases). This CDR3 region has 16 residues. V lost 0 bases and J 5 bases, leaving 17 bases between the germline ends. In germline, CDR1 is ENHRY, CDR2 SYGVKD. CDR3 nucleotides: TGTGCCATCAGTGAGTCATGGGGGCCCTCCGGAGACGAGCAGTACTTC. This translates into CAISESWGPSGDEQYF.

This clone is deemed large. The genes are TRBV2 and TRBJ2-1; 12 nucleotides agree with TRBD2. CDR1 and CDR2 from the germline V gene are SNHLY and FYNNEI. The CDR3 sequence is 16 residues long. Trimming at V came to 6 bases and at J to 8 bases, leaving 11 bases not matched to a gene. The CDR3 protein is CASRFWTSGVVDEQFF. The CDR3 nucleotides are TGTGCCAGCAGATTTTGGACTAGCGGGGTTGTGGATGAGCAGTTCTTC.

This sequence joins TRBV6-1 and TRBJ2-3; a possible D gene is TRBD2 (5 bases). The CDR3 loop spans 13 amino acids. Germline values: CDR1 MNHNS, CDR2 SASEGT. Trimming stripped 5 bases from V and 7 bases from J, with 13 bases between. In DNA, the CDR3 is TGTGCCAGCAGTCCCGAGTGGGAGAATACGCAGTATTTT. This translates into CASSPEWENTQYF.

J is TRBJ2-5 and V is TRBV6-5; 7 bases match TRBD2. The end of the DNA aligns better with TRBJ2-7, so the J call may be wrong. The CDR3 runs 13 residues. Germline CDR1 MNHEY, CDR2 SVGAGI. The CDR3 here is CASRERDSYEQYF. The DNA of the CDR3 is TGTGCCAGCAGAGAGCGGGATTCCTACGAGCAGTACTTC.

The chain couples TRBV5-1 to TRBJ1-6; TRBD1 agrees at 7 bases. CDR1 and CDR2 from the germline V gene are SGHRS and YFSETQ. Germline trimming cut 4 bases from V and 7 bases from J; bases unmatched to any gene: 17. This CDR3 comprises 18 residues. The CDR3: CASSPRGGGLTPNSPLHF. The DNA for the CDR3 is TGCGCCAGCAGCCCCCGCGGAGGGGGCCTTACCCCCAATTCACCCCTCCACTTT.

The V gene is TRBV5-1, the J gene TRBJ2-7; a weak D match, TRBD2 (6 bases). V was shortened by 1 base and J by 5 bases, with 16 bases between the two germline ends. The germline V gene encodes CDR1 SGHRS and CDR2 YFSETQ. The CDR3 length is 15 residues. CDR3 amino acids: CASSLRGDGDDEQYF. CDR3 coding DNA: TGCGCCAGCAGCTTGCGCGGGGACGGAGACGACGAGCAGTACTTC. Using reference TRBV5-1 and TRBJ2-7 for the parts outside the CDR3, the full variable domain is KAGVTQTPRYLIKTRGQQVTLSCSPISGHRSVSWYQQTPGQGLQFLFEYFSETQRNKGNFPGRFSGRQFSNSRSEMNVSTLELGDSALYLCASSLRGDGDDEQYFGPGTRLTVT.

This chain connects TRBV10-3 to TRBJ2-3; 10 bases map to TRBD2. Unmatched junction bases numbered 4, after V lost 7 bases and J lost 0 bases. The CDR3 contains 15 residues. Looked up from germline, CDR1 is ENHRY and CDR2 is SYGVKD. This CDR3 reads CAINEGLASTDTQYF. Here the CDR3 DNA reads TGTGCCATCAACGAGGGACTAGCGAGCACAGATACGCAGTATTTT.

V usage is TRBV15 and J usage is TRBJ2-7; D unclear. V dropped 0 bases and J dropped 7 bases, with 16 bases sitting between them. Germline CDR1 is LNHNV and CDR2 is YYDKDF (reference sequence). The CDR3 has 15 residues. For the CDR3, the DNA is TGTGCCACCAGCAGAGAAAGGCAGGCCCGATGGGAGCAGTACTTC. Translation gives CATSRERQARWEQYF.

The chain employs TRBV30 and TRBJ1-5; a possible D gene is TRBD1 (6 bases). Germline V gene data show CDR1 as GTSNPN and CDR2 as SVGIG (reference sequence). The CDR3 totals 16 residues. Trimming pared 1 base from V and 3 bases from J, leaving 16 bases between. CDR3 DNA sequence: TGTGCCTGGAGTGAATACCGCGGACAGCCCAATCAGCCCCAGCATTTT. This sequence encodes CAWSEYRGQPNQPQHF.

The CDR3 sequence is CASSSGGRSGYTF. CDR3 bases: TGTGCCAGCAGTTCGGGGGGGCGGAGTGGCTACACCTTC. The rearrangement uses TRBV28 and TRBJ1-2; maybe TRBD1 (6 bases). V lost 4 bases and J 7 bases, leaving 13 bases between the germline ends. This CDR3 is 13 amino acids long. The germline gives CDR1 MDHEN, CDR2 SYDVKM.

This clone was counted once. CDR3 sequence: CASSLLTDGYTF. The CDR3 DNA is TGCGCCAGCAGCTTGCTTACGGATGGCTACACCTTC. The chain joins TRBV5-1 to TRBJ1-2, with D hard to call. Trimming took off 1 base at V and 6 bases at J, with 7 bases between the two ends. The length of the CDR3 is 12 residues. The germline V gene encodes CDR1 SGHRS and CDR2 YFSETQ. Filled out from reference TRBV5-1 and TRBJ1-2, the complete variable domain reads KAGVTQTPRYLIKTRGQQVTLSCSPISGHRSVSWYQQTPGQGLQFLFEYFSETQRNKGNFPGRFSGRQFSNSRSEMNVSTLELGDSALYLCASSLLTDGYTFGSGTRLTVV.

V is TRBV4-1 and J is TRBJ1-5, with D unresolved. Germline lookup yields CDR1 MGHRA and CDR2 YSYEKL. V lost 5 bases to trimming and J lost 3 bases, with 11 bases between them. The CDR3 consists of 14 residues. CDR3 loop: CASSAYRDNQPQHF. In DNA, the CDR3 is TGCGCCAGCAGCGCCTACCGGGACAATCAGCCCCAGCATTTT.

This rearrangement joins TRBV5-6 to TRBJ2-1; 10 positions agree with TRBD2. Germline V gene data show CDR1 as SGHDT and CDR2 as YYEEEE. V lost 4 bases and J lost 2; bases outside the gene matches: 6. The CDR3 contains 16 residues. CDR3 nucleotides: TGTGCCAGCAGCCCGGGACTAGCGTTGGCCTACAATGAGCAGTTCTTC. Residues: CASSPGLALAYNEQFF. Full variable domain (rest looked up from reference TRBV5-6 and TRBJ2-1): DAGVTQSPTHLIKTRGQQVTLRCSPKSGHDTVSWYQQALGQGPQFIFQYYEEEERQRGNFPDRFSGHQFPNYSSELNVNALLLGDSALYLCASSPGLALAYNEQFFGPGTRLTVL.

The genes are TRBV5-1 and TRBJ1-4; no firm D call. Germline assignment: CDR1 SGHRS and CDR2 YFSETQ. The CDR3 has 14 amino acids. Trimming shortened V by 0 bases and J by 6 bases, and 9 bases separated the two germline ends. The CDR3 coding sequence is TGCGCCAGCAGCTTGGTTCCCGAGTATGAAAAACTGTTTTTT. This translates into CASSLVPEYEKLFF.

The V and J genes are TRBV30 and TRBJ2-5, with 12 bases lining up with TRBD1. The closer fit of TRBJ2-7 to the DNA end suggests the J call may be wrong. There are 16 residues in the CDR3. Per germline, CDR1 GTSNPN and CDR2 SVGIG (reference sequence). The CDR3 protein is CAWSFPGQGALSEQYF. CDR3 sequence (DNA): TGTGCCTGGAGCTTCCCGGGACAGGGGGCGCTGAGCGAGCAGTACTTC.